This T cell receptor beta chain was retrieved from a study of radiation and T cells in renal cell carcinoma. Whole-study results and caveats: From baseline, blood top tumor clonotypes peaked at 2 weeks post-radiation.

Remarks on this clone: Its antigen is still unknown.

Here immunoSEQ multiplex PCR was the method, and the copy in TCRdb shows in-frame clones only, minus some. This sample has some 150,000 clones, with around nine tenths found just once. Time point defined: baseline pretreatment blood. The treatment was: 15 Gy SBRT to primary tumor, nephrectomy 4 weeks later. Clear cell pathology was present in this patient's renal cell carcinoma. Here the sequenced sample was blood, taken from a patient whose treatment included radiotherapy and nephrectomy. The TCR sequence derives from a woman between 45 and 60 years old with renal cell carcinoma.

The CDR3 bases are TGTGCCAGCAGCGCCCCCCCTAGCGGGGTCGCAGATACGCAGTATTTT. Translation gives CASSAPPSGVADTQYF. The chain is built from TRBV5-4 and TRBJ2-3, with 9 bases matching TRBD2. This CDR3 is 16 amino acids long. Germline V CDR1 and CDR2: SGHNT, YYREEE (reference sequence). The junction had 10 bases not matched to a gene; V was cut back by 4 bases and J by 4 bases.